These 9 T cell receptor beta chains were all obtained from the same sample, sequenced in a study of human T cells and chemical hapten exposure (dated by TCRdb to the early 2020s). The time point label, read with the paper, signifies: patch test 1, 2 weeks after DPC sensitization. According to the study, the label for this sample's treatment or condition signals: therapeutic diphenylcyclopropenone sensitization with weekly scalp DPC. Receptor amplification or capture employed RACE. Sequenced on a NextSeq 500. Using fastp trimming at Q25 and MiXCR clonotype assembly, TCRdb reanalyzed the public sequencing data and kept in-frame beta chains. Under each unique CDR3 protein, matching rows form one entry showing the most common genes and DNA. The sample has 150,000 to 200,000 distinct CDR3 sequences on record, roughly 15% of them singletons. Jointly, the top ten make up 1.7% of the sample. This sample comprised whole blood, obtained in connection with sensitization to the hapten diphenylcyclopropenone (DPC). The receptors were sampled from a woman aged 30 to 39 with alopecia areata. Some clones in this sample may be carry-over from other donors' samples.

This clonotype has at least ten counts. The chain combines TRBV6-2 or TRBV6-3 with TRBJ2-1; D perhaps matches TRBD2 (5 bases). Looked up from germline, CDR1 is MNHEY and CDR2 is SVGEGT. The CDR3 is made up of 18 amino acids. Between the trimmed V and J ends, which lost 0 bases and 0 bases, there was a span of 15 bases. The CDR3 coding sequence is TGTGCCAGCAGTTACTCGATTGAATTGGGGAGCTCCTACAATGAGCAGTTCTTC. This encodes CASSYSIELGSSYNEQFF.

This sequence joins TRBV5-5 and TRBJ2-5, with D uncertain. V was shortened by 2 bases and J by 1 base, with 6 bases between the two germline ends. The CDR3 is 13 residues long. Per germline, CDR1 SGHKS and CDR2 YYEKEE (reference sequence). CDR3 amino acids: CASSFILQETQYF. CDR3 coding DNA: TGTGCCAGCAGCTTCATACTCCAAGAGACCCAGTACTTC.

This rearrangement joins TRBV2 to TRBJ1-4, with 7 bases lining up with TRBD1. Germline CDR1 and CDR2: SNHLY and FYNNEI. V lost 1 base to trimming and J lost 10 bases; unmatched junction nucleotides: 6. This CDR3 region has 14 residues. In nucleotides, the CDR3 is TGTGCCAGCAGTGAAGGACAGGGAGGCCTAAAACTGTTTTTT. The encoded protein is CASSEGQGGLKLFF. The whole variable domain, filled in from reference TRBV2 and TRBJ1-4, reads EPEVTQTPSHQVTQMGQEVILRCVPISNHLYFYWYRQILGQKVEFLVSFYNNEISEKSEIFDDQFSVERPDGSNFTLKIRSTKLEDSAMYFCASSEGQGGLKLFFGSGTQLSVL.

This clonotype was counted at least ten times. The chain combines TRBV5-4 with TRBJ2-7; D is undetermined. Germline-derived CDR1 and CDR2 are SGHNT and YYREEE (reference sequence). CDR3 length equals 12 residues. Trimming pared 1 base from V and 1 base from J, leaving 3 bases between. The chain's CDR3 is CASSLLSYEQYF. The DNA of the CDR3 is TGTGCCAGCAGCTTGTTATCCTACGAGCAGTACTTC.

This clonotype was picked up a small number of times. The chain links TRBV11-3 to TRBJ2-1; TRBD2 matches 8 bases. Germline V CDR1 and CDR2: SGHNT, YENEEA. This CDR3 spans 17 amino acids. The V segment lost 0 bases and the J segment 8 bases; nucleotides outside the gene matches: 12. CDR3 DNA sequence: TGTGCCAGCAGCTTAGAAGGTTTTAGCGGGAAGCCCGATGAGCAGTTCTTC. It is translated as CASSLEGFSGKPDEQFF.

J is TRBJ1-4 and V is TRBV25-1; D may be TRBD1 (6 bases). Trimming shortened V by 3 bases and J by 4 bases, and 15 bases separated the two germline ends. This CDR3 comprises 16 residues. Germline values: CDR1 MGHDK, CDR2 SYGVNS. CDR3: CASSDPQGNYNEKLFF. The CDR3 coding sequence is TGTGCCAGCAGTGACCCACAGGGAAATTATAATGAAAAACTGTTTTTT. The variable domain in full, completed from reference TRBV25-1 and TRBJ1-4, reads EADIYQTPRYLVIGTGKKITLECSQTMGHDKMYWYQQDPGMELHLIHYSYGVNSTEKGDLSSESTVSRIRTEHFPLTLESARPSHTSQYLCASSDPQGNYNEKLFFGSGTQLSVL.

The chain joins TRBV7-9 to TRBJ1-2; D is perhaps TRBD1 (5 bases). V was clipped by 2 bases and J by 8 bases, with 15 bases between them. Germline V CDR1 and CDR2: SEHNR, FQNEAQ (reference sequence). This CDR3 is built from 14 residues. The CDR3 spells CASSLNPGTAGYTF. CDR3 DNA: TGTGCCAGCAGCTTAAATCCAGGGACTGCGGGCTACACCTTC.

Remarks on this clonotype: Mismatch with germline at one junction end may stem from a read error. The rearrangement uses TRBV7-6 and TRBJ2-2, with D perhaps matching TRBD2 (6 bases). The CDR3 is made up of 14 amino acids. Germline V CDR1 and CDR2: SGHVS, FNYEAQ. The CDR3 DNA sequence: TGTGCCAGCAGCGTAGCGGACAACACCGGGGAGCTGTTTTTT. Residues: CASSVADNTGELFF.

The sample holds many counts of this clonotype. The chain links TRBV28 to TRBJ1-6, with a possible D match to TRBD1 (6 bases). CDR3 length: 15 residues. Trimming stripped 4 bases from V and 10 bases from J, with 17 bases between. CDR1 and CDR2 from the germline V gene are MDHEN and SYDVKM. The CDR3 nucleotides are TGTGCCAGCAGTTCGGGGGCAGGGGTGGGGTCACCCCTCCACTTT. Protein: CASSSGAGVGSPLHF.